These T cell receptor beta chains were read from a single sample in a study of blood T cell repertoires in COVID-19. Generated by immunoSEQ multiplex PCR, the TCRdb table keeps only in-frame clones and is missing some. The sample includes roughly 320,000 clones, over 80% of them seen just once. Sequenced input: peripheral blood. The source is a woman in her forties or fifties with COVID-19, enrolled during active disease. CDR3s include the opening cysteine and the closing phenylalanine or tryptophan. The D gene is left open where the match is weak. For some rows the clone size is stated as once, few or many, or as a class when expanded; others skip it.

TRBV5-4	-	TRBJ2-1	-	TGTGCCAGCAGCGTCATGCGCCTCGGGAGCGATGAGCAGTTCTTC	CASSVMRLGSDEQFF
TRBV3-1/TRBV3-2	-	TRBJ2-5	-	TGTGCCAGCAGCCATTGGACAGCTTTCTTCCAAGAGACCCAGTACTTC	CASSHWTAFFQETQYF
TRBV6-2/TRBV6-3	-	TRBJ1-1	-	TGTGCCAGCAGTCGACGTGGGGGGGAAGCTTTCTTT	CASSRRGGEAFF
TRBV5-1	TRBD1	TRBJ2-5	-	TGCGCCAGCAGCTTTGACAGGGCACTAGAGACCCAGTACTTC	CASSFDRALETQYF
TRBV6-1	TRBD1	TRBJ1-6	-	TGTGCCAGCAGTGATCCGACAGGGACATATTCACCCCTCCACTTT	CASSDPTGTYSPLHF
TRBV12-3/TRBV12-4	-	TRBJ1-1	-	TGTGCCAGCAGTCCTCTAATGAACACTGAAGCTTTCTTT	CASSPLMNTEAFF
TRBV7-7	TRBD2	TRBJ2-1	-	TGTGCCAGCAGCCTCCGAGGCGGGAGAGGGGATGAGCAGTTCTTC	CASSLRGGRGDEQFF
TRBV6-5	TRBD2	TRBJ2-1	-	TGTGCCAGCAGTTACCTAGCGGGAGGGCCGAGGAATGAGCAGTTCTTC	CASSYLAGGPRNEQFF
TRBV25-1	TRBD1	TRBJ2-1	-	TGTGCCAGCAGTGAAGACAGGGCCCAATGGTTCTTC	CASSEDRAQWFF
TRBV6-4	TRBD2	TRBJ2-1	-	TGTGCCAGCAGTGACCTTGGGACTAGCGGGGACCATGAGCAGTTCTTC	CASSDLGTSGDHEQFF
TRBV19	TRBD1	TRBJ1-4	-	TGTGCCAGTAGTATAGATAAAGGGGGCGCTGAAAAACTGTTTTTT	CASSIDKGGAEKLFF
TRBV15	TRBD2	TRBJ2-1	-	TGTGCCACCAGCAGAGAAAATAGCGGGAGGGCCGGCAATGAGCAGTTCTTC	CATSRENSGRAGNEQFF
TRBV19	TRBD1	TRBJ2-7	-	TGTGCCAGTAGTATGGGACAGGGGAACGACTACGAGCAGTACTTC	CASSMGQGNDYEQYF
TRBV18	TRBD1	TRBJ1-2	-	TGTGCCAGCTCAGTTTTCCGGGACAGGGATGGCTACACCTTC	CASSVFRDRDGYTF
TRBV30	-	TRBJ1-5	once	TGTGCCTGGAGTGGGACAAGTTTTAATCAGCCCCAGCATTTT	CAWSGTSFNQPQHF
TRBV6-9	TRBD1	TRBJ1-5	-	TGTGCCTTGACCCGGCGGGACAGACCCAGAGGAGGCAATCAGCCCCAGCATTTT	CALTRRDRPRGGNQPQHF
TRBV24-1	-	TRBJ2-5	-	TGTGCCACCAGTGGGGGGCGGGGGATCCAAGAGACCCAGTACTTC	CATSGGRGIQETQYF
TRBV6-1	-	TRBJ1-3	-	TGTGCCAGCAGTGAAATGGTACAGCACTCTGGAAACACCATATATTTT	CASSEMVQHSGNTIYF
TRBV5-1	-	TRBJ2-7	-	TGCGCCAGCAGCTTGGCCCAAAGGACTGGCCCTATATACGAGCAGTACTTC	CASSLAQRTGPIYEQYF
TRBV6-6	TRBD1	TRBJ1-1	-	TGTGCCAGCAGCCCCGGACAGGGTCCAGAAGCTTTCTTT	CASSPGQGPEAFF
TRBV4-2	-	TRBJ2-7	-	TGTGCCAGCAGCCAAGTTGTGACGTCGGGGTACGAGCAGTACTTC	CASSQVVTSGYEQYF
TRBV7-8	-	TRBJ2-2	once	TGTGCCAGCAGCGCGGGACGGAGGAACACCGGGGAGCTGTTTTTT	CASSAGRRNTGELFF